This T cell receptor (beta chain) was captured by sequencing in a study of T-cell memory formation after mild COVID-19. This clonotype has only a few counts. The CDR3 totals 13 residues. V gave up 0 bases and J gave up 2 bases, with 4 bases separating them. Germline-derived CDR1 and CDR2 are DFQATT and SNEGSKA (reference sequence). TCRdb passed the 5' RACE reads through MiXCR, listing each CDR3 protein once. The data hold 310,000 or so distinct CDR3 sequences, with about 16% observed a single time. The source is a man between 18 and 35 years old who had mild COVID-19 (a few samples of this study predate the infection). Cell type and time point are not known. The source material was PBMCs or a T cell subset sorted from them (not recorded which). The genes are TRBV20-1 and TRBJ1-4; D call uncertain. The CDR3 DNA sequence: TGCAGTGCTAGAGAACAGACTAATGAAAAACTGTTTTTT. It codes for CSAREQTNEKLFF.